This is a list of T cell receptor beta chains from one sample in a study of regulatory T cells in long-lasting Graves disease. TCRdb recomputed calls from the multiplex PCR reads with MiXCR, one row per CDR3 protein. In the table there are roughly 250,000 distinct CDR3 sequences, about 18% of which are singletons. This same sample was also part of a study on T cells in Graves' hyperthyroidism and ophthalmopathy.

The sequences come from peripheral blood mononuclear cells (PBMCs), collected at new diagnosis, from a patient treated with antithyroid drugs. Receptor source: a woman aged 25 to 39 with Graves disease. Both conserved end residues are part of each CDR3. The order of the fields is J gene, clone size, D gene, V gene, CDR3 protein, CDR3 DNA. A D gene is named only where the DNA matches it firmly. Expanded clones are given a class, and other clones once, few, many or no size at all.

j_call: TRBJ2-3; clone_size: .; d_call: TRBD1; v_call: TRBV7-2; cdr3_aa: CASTAQGGPGATDTQYF; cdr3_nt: TGTGCCAGCACCGCACAGGGGGGCCCCGGTGCCACAGATACGCAGTATTTT
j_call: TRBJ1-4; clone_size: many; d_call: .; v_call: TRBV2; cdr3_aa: CASSEHTLNEKLFF; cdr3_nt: TGTGCCAGCAGCGAGCATACGCTGAATGAAAAACTGTTTTTT
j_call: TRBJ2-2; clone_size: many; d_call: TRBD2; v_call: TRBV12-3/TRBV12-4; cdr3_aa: CASSFRLAGAPGTGELFF; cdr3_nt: TGTGCCAGCAGTTTCCGACTAGCGGGGGCCCCGGGCACCGGGGAGCTGTTTTTT
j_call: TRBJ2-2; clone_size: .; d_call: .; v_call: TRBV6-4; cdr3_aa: CASSVRENTGEPFF; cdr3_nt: TGTGCCAGCAGTGTCCGGGAGAACACCGGGGAGCCGTTTTTT
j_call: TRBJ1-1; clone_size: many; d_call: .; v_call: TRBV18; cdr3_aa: CASSQAGADTEAFF; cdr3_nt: TGTGCCAGCTCACAGGCAGGGGCGGACACTGAAGCTTTCTTT
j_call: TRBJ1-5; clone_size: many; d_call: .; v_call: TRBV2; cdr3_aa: CASSEVGGFNQPQHF; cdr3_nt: TGTGCCAGCAGTGAAGTTGGGGGCTTCAATCAGCCCCAGCATTTT
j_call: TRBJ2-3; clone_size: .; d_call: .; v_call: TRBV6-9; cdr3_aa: CASSYVVLWPGDTQYF; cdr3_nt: TGTGCCAGCAGTTACGTTGTCCTCTGGCCCGGAGATACGCAGTATTTT
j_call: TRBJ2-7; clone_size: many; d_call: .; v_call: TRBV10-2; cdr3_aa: CASSPGLFGTYEQYF; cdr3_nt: TGCGCCAGCAGCCCGGGGCTTTTCGGAACCTACGAGCAGTACTTC
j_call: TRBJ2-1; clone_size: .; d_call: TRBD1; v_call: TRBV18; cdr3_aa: CASSPGDRGLNNEQFF; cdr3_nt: TGTGCCAGCTCCCCCGGGGACAGGGGACTAAACAATGAGCAGTTCTTC
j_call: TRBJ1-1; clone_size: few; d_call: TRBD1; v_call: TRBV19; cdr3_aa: CASRRGQLNTEAFF; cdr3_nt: TGTGCCAGTAGAAGGGGACAGCTAAACACTGAAGCTTTCTTT
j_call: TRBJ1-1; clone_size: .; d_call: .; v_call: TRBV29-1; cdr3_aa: CSVEGGVTEAFF; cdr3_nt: TGCAGCGTTGAAGGGGGGGTCACTGAAGCTTTCTTT
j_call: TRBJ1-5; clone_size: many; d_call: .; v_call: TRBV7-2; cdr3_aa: CASSLVSQPQHF; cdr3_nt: TGTGCCAGCAGCTTAGTTAGTCAGCCCCAGCATTTT
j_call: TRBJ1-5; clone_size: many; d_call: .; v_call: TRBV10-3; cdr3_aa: CAISPSSNQPQHF; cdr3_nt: TGTGCCATCAGCCCCAGTAGCAATCAGCCCCAGCATTTT
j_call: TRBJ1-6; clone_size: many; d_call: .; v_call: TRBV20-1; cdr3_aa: CSARAGGPDSPLHF; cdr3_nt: TGCAGTGCCAGGGCTGGGGGTCCGGATTCACCCCTCCACTTT
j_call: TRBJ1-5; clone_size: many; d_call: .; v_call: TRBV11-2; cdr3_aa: CASSRGLGNQPQHF; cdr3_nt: TGTGCCAGCAGCCGGGGACTCGGCAATCAGCCCCAGCATTTT
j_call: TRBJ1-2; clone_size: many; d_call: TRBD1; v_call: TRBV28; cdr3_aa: CASSLLGGANYGYTF; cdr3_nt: TGTGCCAGCAGTTTATTAGGGGGCGCTAACTATGGCTACACCTTC
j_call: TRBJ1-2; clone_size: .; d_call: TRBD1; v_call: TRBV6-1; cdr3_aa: CASTQGASHYGYTF; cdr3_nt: TGTGCCAGCACCCAGGGGGCCTCTCACTATGGCTACACCTTC
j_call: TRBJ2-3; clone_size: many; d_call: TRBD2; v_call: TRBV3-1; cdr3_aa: CASSPQIGGGSPDTQYF; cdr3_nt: TGTGCCAGCAGTCCCCAAATCGGGGGGGGGTCTCCAGATACGCAGTATTTT